A single sample gave rise to the 23 T cell receptor beta chains below, sequenced in a study of sequential checkpoint blockade in melanoma (dated by TCRdb to between 2018 and 2020). The library was prepared using the immunoSEQ multiplex PCR assay. TCRdb holds this immuneACCESS table with in-frame rearrangements only. Some clones are missing; in checked studies, unresolved V genes explain under half, and the rest has no known cause. This sample gives roughly 20,000 clones in total; around 72% of them show up just once. Roughly 34% of the sample is held by the ten biggest clonotypes. The treatment or condition label, read with the paper, signifies: randomized to nivolumab then ipilimumab (arm A) or the reverse (arm B). The specimen comprised CD8+ T cells sorted from blood (inferred from file names), sampled from a patient given nivolumab and ipilimumab in sequence. The source is a human donor with melanoma.

This chain connects TRBV28 to TRBJ2-7; a weak D match, TRBD2 (5 bases). The CDR3 covers 14 residues. Germline CDR1 is MDHEN and CDR2 is SYDVKM. V shed 5 bases and J shed 7 bases, with 18 bases lying between them. CDR3 bases: TGTGCCAGCAGTCCCCTAGCCCCTTTAAGGGAGCAGTACTTC. This translates into CASSPLAPLREQYF.

This chain joins TRBV7-9 and TRBJ1-3; weak D call: TRBD1 (6 bases). V gave up 5 bases and J gave up 7 bases, with 18 bases separating them. The CDR3 loop spans 15 amino acids. The germline V gene has CDR1 SEHNR and CDR2 FQNEAQ (reference sequence). The CDR3 bases are TGTGCCAGCAGCCTCGGGGGGCATCTCGGCAACACCATATATTTT. Encoded protein: CASSLGGHLGNTIYF.

The chain is built from TRBV7-2 and TRBJ1-1; the D gene is possibly TRBD1 (5 bases). Germline lookup yields CDR1 SGHTA and CDR2 FQGNSA. V lost 1 base, J lost 6 bases, and 15 bases lay in between. This CDR3 has 15 residues. In DNA form, the CDR3 reads TGTGCCAGCAGCTTAGGGGGGGGGTCCGGGGCTGAAGCTTTCTTT. Amino acids: CASSLGGGSGAEAFF.

The chain recombines TRBV6-5 with TRBJ2-7, with D unresolved. The ends were cut back, 8 bases at V and 0 bases at J, with 17 bases in the middle. CDR1 MNHEY and CDR2 SVGAGI come from the germline V gene. This CDR3 contains 15 residues. The CDR3 nucleotides read TGTGCCAGCGCAAACGAGGCCTATAGCTCCTACGAGCAGTACTTC. Protein product: CASANEAYSSYEQYF.

V is TRBV7-6 and J is TRBJ1-1, with 11 bases lining up with TRBD1. In germline, CDR1 is SGHVS, CDR2 FNYEAQ. With V trimmed by 9 bases and J by 0 bases, 9 bases remained unmatched. The CDR3 consists of 16 residues. CDR3 amino acids: CASIGGQGVMNTEAFF. In DNA, the CDR3 is TGTGCCAGTATTGGGGGACAGGGGGTGATGAACACTGAAGCTTTCTTT.

This chain's CDR3 is CASSQDRVGTEAFF. DNA of the CDR3: TGCGCCAGCAGCCAAGACAGGGTCGGCACTGAAGCTTTCTTT. J is TRBJ1-1 and V is TRBV4-1; D might be TRBD1 (5 bases). V lost 0 bases, J lost 4 bases, and 9 bases lay in between. CDR3 length: 14 amino acids. Looked up from germline, CDR1 is MGHRA and CDR2 is YSYEKL.

This clone was counted once. V gene TRBV28 combines with J gene TRBJ2-7; 8 positions match TRBD1. The J segment lost 4 bases and the V segment lost 4 bases, leaving 6 bases of the junction unmatched. CDR3 length equals 14 residues. The germline gives CDR1 MDHEN, CDR2 SYDVKM. The CDR3, as DNA: TGTGCCAGCAGTTCTGGACAGGGAGCTTACGAGCAGTACTTC. Encoded protein: CASSSGQGAYEQYF.

The chain couples TRBV18 to TRBJ1-1; TRBD1 aligns across 10 bases. Trimming at V came to 3 bases and at J to 0 bases, leaving 13 bases not matched to a gene. Per the germline V gene, CDR1 is KGHSH and CDR2 is LQKENI. This CDR3 is built from 19 residues. The CDR3 DNA reads as TGTGCCAGCTCACCTAATCCGGGGACAGGGGCTATTTTGAACACTGAAGCTTTCTTT. It encodes CASSPNPGTGAILNTEAFF.

The rearrangement links TRBV9 to TRBJ1-6; D not certain. Trimming shortened V by 2 bases and J by 6 bases, and 12 bases separated the two germline ends. In germline, CDR1 is SGDLS, CDR2 YYNGEE. The CDR3 is 15 residues long. CDR3 sequence: CASSVTGELNSPLHF. The CDR3 coding sequence is TGTGCCAGCAGCGTTACCGGGGAGCTTAATTCACCCCTCCACTTT.

The chain carries TRBV10-1 and TRBJ1-5; tentatively, D is TRBD1 (5 bases). The V end was cut by 3 bases, the J end by 1 base, with 19 bases between. The CDR3 has 18 residues. The germline V gene encodes CDR1 WNHNN and CDR2 SYGVQD (reference sequence). The chain's CDR3 is CASSEMVGGGGSNQPQHF. CDR3 coding DNA: TGCGCCAGCAGTGAAATGGTCGGCGGGGGTGGGAGCAATCAGCCCCAGCATTTT.

This chain connects TRBV6-1 to TRBJ2-7, with 8 nucleotides matching TRBD1. Trimming cost V 8 bases and J 5 bases; bases outside gene matches: 11. CDR1 MNHNS and CDR2 SASEGT come from the germline V gene. The CDR3 totals 14 residues. CDR3 nucleotide sequence: TGTGCCAGCGAAGATCAGGGGGCTCTGGACGAGCAGTACTTC. Amino acids: CASEDQGALDEQYF.

This chain joins TRBV7-2 and TRBJ2-1; D is undetermined. CDR3 length equals 16 residues. V lost 7 bases to trimming and J lost 1 base, with 17 bases between them. Germline loops: CDR1 SGHTA, CDR2 FQGNSA. This chain's CDR3 is CASTPAETRSYNEQFF. CDR3 bases: TGTGCCAGCACCCCAGCCGAGACGCGGTCCTACAATGAGCAGTTCTTC.

The count of this clone is one. The V gene is TRBV5-6, the J gene TRBJ1-2, with a possible D match to TRBD1 (5 bases). Germline lookup yields CDR1 SGHDT and CDR2 YYEEEE. V was clipped by 0 bases and J by 10 bases, with 28 bases between them. CDR3 size: 18 residues. The CDR3 DNA reads TGTGCCAGCAGCTTGGGGGGCCCCCCCAGACTCCAACTATGGGACTACACCTTC. As protein: CASSLGGPPRLQLWDYTF.

This clone has a handful of counts. The gene calls are TRBV7-9 and TRBJ1-1, with 8 nucleotides matching TRBD1. With V trimmed by 6 bases and J by 3 bases, 3 bases remained unmatched. Per the germline V gene, CDR1 is SEHNR and CDR2 is FQNEAQ (reference sequence). There are 13 residues in the CDR3. The CDR3 loop is CASRPTGDTEAFF. The CDR3 nucleotides read TGTGCCAGCAGACCGACAGGGGACACTGAAGCTTTCTTT.

The chain couples TRBV29-1 to TRBJ1-1; D is ambiguous. The CDR3 totals 11 residues. Trimming took off 6 bases at V and 6 bases at J, with 11 bases between the two ends. The germline CDR1 and CDR2 sequences are SQVTM and ANQGSEA. The CDR3 sequence is CSVAEGAEAFF. Here the CDR3 DNA reads TGCAGCGTCGCGGAGGGCGCTGAAGCTTTCTTT.

The chain uses TRBV5-4 and TRBJ1-2; D might be TRBD1 (5 bases). Trimming stripped 1 base from V and 4 bases from J, with 5 bases between. CDR3 length: 12 amino acids. Germline assignment: CDR1 SGHNT and CDR2 YYREEE (reference sequence). CDR3: CASSLTGYGYTF. CDR3 sequence (DNA): TGTGCCAGCAGCTTGACAGGCTATGGCTACACCTTC.

The chain couples TRBV27 to TRBJ1-5; tentatively, D is TRBD1 (5 bases). The CDR3 has 14 amino acids. In germline, CDR1 is MNHEY, CDR2 SMNVEV (reference sequence). Deletions cut 6 bases from V and 0 bases from J, with 9 bases between. CDR3 coding DNA: TGTGCCAGCAGGCGGGGCTCTAGCAATCAGCCCCAGCATTTT. Translated: CASRRGSSNQPQHF.

This clone was seen only once. The chain recombines TRBV7-2 with TRBJ1-2; 11 positions match TRBD1. Trimming removed 5 bases from V and 0 bases from J; junction bases left unmatched: 5. CDR3 length equals 16 residues. Germline values: CDR1 SGHTA, CDR2 FQGNSA. CDR3 bases: TGTGCCAGCAGCCACCCGGGACAGGGGGCTAACTATGGCTACACCTTC. This translates into CASSHPGQGANYGYTF.

The J gene is TRBJ1-1, the V gene TRBV28; D might be TRBD1 (5 bases). Germline CDR1 is MDHEN and CDR2 is SYDVKM. Trimming left V 2 bases short and J 7 bases short, with 14 bases between. This CDR3 region has 14 residues. In DNA, the CDR3 is TGTGCCAGCAGTTTAACCGGGACTGGTGGTGAAGCTTTCTTT. Encoded protein: CASSLTGTGGEAFF.

This clone came up a few times. This chain uses TRBV7-9 with TRBJ1-2, with 7 bases lining up with TRBD1. Germline V gene sequence: CDR1 SEHNR, CDR2 FQNEAQ (reference sequence). The CDR3 is 13 amino acids. Unmatched junction bases numbered 8, after V lost 9 bases and J lost 4 bases. This chain's CDR3 is CASSLGTVYGYTF. The CDR3, as DNA: TGTGCCAGTTCACTCGGGACAGTCTATGGCTACACCTTC.

The rearrangement joins TRBV6-5 to TRBJ2-7; 7 bases are shared with TRBD1. CDR1 is MNHEY and CDR2 is SVGAGI in the germline V gene. This CDR3 is built from 16 residues. V was pared by 0 bases and J by 1 base, with 6 bases of the junction left unmatched. The CDR3 region is CASSYSGTVFSYEQYF. The CDR3 coding sequence is TGTGCCAGCAGTTACTCGGGGACAGTTTTTTCCTACGAGCAGTACTTC.

J is TRBJ1-1 and V is TRBV5-4, with 8 bases aligning to TRBD1. Per germline, CDR1 SGHNT and CDR2 YYREEE (reference sequence). V gave up 2 bases and J gave up 3 bases; unmatched junction bases: 6. The CDR3 contains 15 residues. DNA of the CDR3: TGTGCCAGCAGCTTTTCCTGGACAGGGTACACTGAAGCTTTCTTT. It specifies CASSFSWTGYTEAFF.

The chain uses TRBV27 and TRBJ2-2; the D is unclear. CDR3 length: 13 amino acids. V lost 0 bases to trimming and J lost 3 bases, with 2 bases between them. CDR1 MNHEY and CDR2 SMNVEV come from the germline V gene (reference sequence). For the CDR3, the DNA is TGTGCCAGCAGTTTATCCGACACCGGGGAGCTGTTTTTT. This codes for CASSLSDTGELFF.